These 3 T cell receptor beta chains were sequenced from one sample in a study of a mutant IDH1 vaccine in newly diagnosed glioma. Time point indicated: baseline, week 1 (first vaccination visit). Specified treatment: pre-vaccination baseline after standard-of-care therapy. The protocol was immunoSEQ multiplex PCR, while the TCRdb copy is restricted to in-frame clones and leaves out a portion. Of 75,000 to 100,000 clones in the sample, over 70% were seen once. The sample in question was PBMCs, obtained from a glioma patient treated with radiotherapy, temozolomide or both. Every receptor here comes from a man aged 40-50 years with glioma. Some clones in this sample may be carry-over from other donors' samples.

This clone has just one count. The chain combines TRBV4-1 with TRBJ1-2; a weak D match, TRBD1 (5 bases). The length of the CDR3 is 17 residues. Germline V gene data show CDR1 as MGHRA and CDR2 as YSYEKL. V lost 0 bases to trimming and J lost 4 bases, with 18 bases between them. As DNA, the CDR3 is TGCGCCAGCAGCCAAGATGAAGGGGCAGTAAGCTTCTATGGCTACACCTTC. Its translation: CASSQDEGAVSFYGYTF.

The chain couples TRBV25-1 to TRBJ2-2, with a weak D call TRBD1 (7 bases). The germline V gene encodes CDR1 MGHDK and CDR2 SYGVNS. V was pared by 2 bases and J by 5 bases, with 9 bases between. CDR3 length: 14 amino acids. The DNA of the CDR3 is TGTGCCAGCAGTGAAGCAGGGGGGACCGGGGAGCTGTTTTTT. Translating it yields CASSEAGGTGELFF.

CDR3 sequence: CASSRTSGDQQFF. CDR3 nucleotide sequence: TGTGCCAGCAGCCGGACTAGCGGGGACCAACAGTTCTTC. This sequence joins TRBV5-4 and TRBJ2-1; 12 nucleotides agree with TRBD2. The CDR3 covers 13 residues. CDR1 and CDR2 from the germline V gene are SGHNT and YYREEE (reference sequence). The junction had 6 bases not matched to a gene; V was cut back by 4 bases and J by 13 bases.